This T cell receptor beta chain emerged from a study of cytomegalovirus exposure and HLA in healthy donors (dated by TCRdb to 2015 to 2018). Describing the broader study: According to an earlier analysis of several hundred of the donors, about 179 million T cells yielded approximately 120 million unique TCR beta sequences and about 300 Gb of sequence data. About 310 gigabases of sequencing data and 78 million or so unique TCR sequences were included in an early release covering over 600 HLA-typed donors. Of the approximately 400 genotyped donors, around 81% fell in the genetic ancestry cluster associated with self-reported Caucasian donors. The study was designed to test whether signatures of past pathogen exposure could be identified by cataloging public T cell receptors. The T cell repertoires of 670 or so subjects were profiled by immunosequencing and related to cytomegalovirus serostatus. Besides the first cohort of approximately 710 subjects, a separate validation cohort made up of 120 different subjects was used. To predict cytomegalovirus infection status, the study brought together high-throughput TCR immunosequencing, statistical association of individual TCRs with disease status, and machine learning. To study patterns of TCR occurrence, a later analysis re-analyzed previously published TCR beta repertoires from around 700 donors and added high-resolution HLA genotyping. Rather than drawing on any new phenotypic data, the later analysis identified candidate immune exposures from TCR beta sequences and the way those sequences occurred across donors. An earlier analysis of around 640 of the donors used high-throughput TCR beta sequencing to judge whether each TCR beta V gene segment behaved as functional or pseudogenic. Donor age, sex, ethnicity and CMV serostatus were compiled together with the repertoire data. A later genetic analysis used genome-wide SNP genotypes for about three fifths of the roughly 700 donors, treating that subset as a discovery cohort. All discovery cohort repertoires had been generated using a single sequencing platform. HLA typing covered class I and class II loci at four-digit resolution. The number of typed donors differed by locus: about 629-630 for A, B, C, DRB1 and DQB1; approximately 540 for DQA1; approximately 610 for DPA1; and around 470 for DPB1. Because of strong linkage in the cohort, five DR-DQ haplotypes were treated as single units for association and clustering. Across 300 to 500 genotyped donors of the cohort, an average of approximately 240,000 unique TCR beta nucleotide sequences per donor were sequenced, and 15% to 20% of those sequences were non-productive.

The library was prepared using the immunoSEQ multiplex PCR assay. For the multiplex PCR, a mixture combining 60 forward primers for TCR Vbeta segments and 13 reverse primers for TCR Jbeta segments was used. Amplification of the CDR3 region of rearranged TCR beta genes was performed with a multiplex PCR assay on genomic DNA. Amplified TCR beta libraries were sequenced as 87-base-pair reads on the Illumina HiSeq System. The original methods were these. In a later analysis, tens of millions of unique TCR beta chains were counted across the roughly 610 repertoires, and approximately 11 million of these chains were shared by at least two donors. Raw reads were error-corrected and collapsed into unique sequences with a nearest-neighbor algorithm that merged closely related sequences to remove PCR and sequencing errors. CDR3 sequences were aligned to IMGT reference sequences to assign V, D and J gene segments. For a sequence to be retained, a match of at least six nucleotides was required to both a V gene segment and a J gene segment. A rearrangement was called productive if the CDR3 had no stop codons and remained in frame with V and J, and every other rearrangement was called non-productive. CDR3 was defined according to IMGT convention as the region running from the second conserved V-encoded cysteine to the conserved J-encoded phenylalanine. Sequences without an unambiguous match to a single V gene segment were excluded from the earlier analysis of about 640 of the donors. In an earlier analysis of 450 to 750 of the donors, a V segment was called functional when productive rearrangements were above 56.7%, and segregating when the standard deviation between donors exceeded 5%. A statistical classification framework was developed to diagnose cytomegalovirus status using the catalog of TCR beta chain sequences. In a later analysis, TCR nucleotide sequences were compared against IMGT/GENE-DB human TR gene sequences so that V and J genes could be assigned. A later analysis assigned CDR3 sequences and most-parsimonious VDJ recombination scenarios with the TCRdist pipeline. In a later analysis, each TCR beta chain was defined by its CDR3 amino acid sequence together with its V-gene family, and reads without a unique V-gene family were excluded. A later analysis removed 600 or so highly shared, low-generation-probability nucleotide sequences to deal with suspected cross-contamination and a sequencing artifact. In a later analysis, a clonal expansion index for each public chain was calculated from normalized within-repertoire ranks of inferred template counts. In a later analysis, generation probabilities were computed using a VDJ recombination model fitted to out-of-frame rearrangements, and the results were checked against IGoR. Hypergeometric tests were used in a later analysis to score TCR-TCR, TCR-HLA and TCR-CMV co-occurrence, with a repertoire-size bias correction applied to the TCR pairs. In a later analysis, false discovery rates were estimated by permuting HLA or CMV assignments 20 times. A later analysis grouped co-occurring TCRs with DBSCAN, adding TCRdist sequence similarity when clustering within HLA-allele-positive subsets. Repertoires with fewer than 30,000 or more than 120,000 public chains, plus five repertoires with anomalous nucleotide sharing, were excluded from co-occurrence clustering. TCRdb mirrors the immuneACCESS table, restricted to in-frame sequences. Some clones are absent from its copies; in checked studies, under half trace to an unresolved V gene, and the reason for the others is unknown. The V and J calls and the clone size are those of that table, but D and trimming were determined from the DNA. The sample table lists 130,000 to 150,000 clones, 60% to 80% of them with a count of one. Nearly 5% of the sample rests with the top ten.

General findings and caveats noted by the study authors: In a later analysis, the rate of TCR association differed among HLA loci, with DRB1 alleles having the most associated TCRs and HLA-C alleles having the fewest. Three of the identified cytomegalovirus-associated TCR beta chains were confirmed in vitro to be specific for cytomegalovirus antigens. In both the original and validation cohorts, the classifier was reported to diagnose cytomegalovirus status with high specificity and sensitivity. A later analysis reported that several top co-occurrence clusters appeared linked to parvovirus B19, influenza, CMV and Epstein-Barr virus. A cluster of highly shared sequence variants was judged likely to represent a technical artifact of the sequencing pipeline. Immune exposure information for the cohort was limited to CMV serostatus. An earlier analysis of 450 to 750 of the donors showed that most TCR beta V segments appeared in productive rearrangements either about 90% or about 30% of the time, which broadly matched IMGT annotations. A later analysis found that HLA-associated TCR beta chains were more clonally expanded and had lower generation probabilities than equally common non-associated chains. In a later analysis, around 17,000 TCR beta sequences were associated with specific HLA alleles at a false discovery rate of 0.05. Most CMV-associated TCR beta chains appeared to be HLA-restricted in a later analysis, and the HLA associations seemed to be driven largely by CMV exposure. Fewer than 20 rarely observed V segments, including chromosome 9 orphons, were excluded from the earlier analysis of about 610 of the donors because counts were too low. Across donors, most TCR sequences were observed very rarely, whereas some public TCRs were present in many individuals. Correlated functional status among segregating V segments might reflect linkage disequilibrium, but an unknown experimental factor could not be ruled out. The study listed 170 or so TCR beta chains as associated with cytomegalovirus. HLA typing was unavailable for some donors at each locus, so association tests used only the typed subset. Presence/absence analyses assumed roughly uniform sequencing depth across donors, an assumption that may not hold. This cohort had only TCR beta chains sequenced, and the lack of alpha or paired-chain data limited which features could be detected. Assigning TCR associations to individual alleles was difficult when HLA alleles, especially DR and DQ, strongly co-occurred. V-gene and J-gene trimming of TCR beta chains was associated with a missense DCLRE1C variant in a later genetic analysis, and the association was replicated in an independent cohort. The 87-base-pair reads could not distinguish some IMGT-functional V segments, including TRBV6-2 and TRBV6-3, so those segments were excluded. According to the authors, the approach could potentially be generalized to other disease states and immunological phenotypes. A further reported finding was that TCR beta sequences accurately predicted the HLA-A and HLA-B alleles for most subjects in the first cohort. A later genetic analysis reported fewer N-insertions in productive TCRs among donors in an Asian-associated ancestry cluster than the approximately 670-donor mean.

The CDR1 and CDR2 encoded by the germline V gene (reference sequence) are GTSNPN and SVGIG. The junction shows trimming of 5 bases on V and 6 bases on J, and the gene matches do not reach 10 bases of it. The CDR3 runs 15 amino acids, cysteine and phenylalanine included. The read is trimmed to its CDR3 DNA, 45 bases read in frame from base 1. The cohort was made up of 650 to 700 healthy bone marrow donors. Cohort members were all nominally healthy when sampled, although unrecorded immune exposures were likely present. The donor was CMV seronegative and was included in the group of a few hundred seronegative cohort members. A peripheral blood sample was collected from each donor, and TCR beta sequencing was performed on peripheral blood mononuclear cells. The Qiagen DNeasy Blood Extraction Kit was used to extract genomic DNA from the blood cell samples. As regards this clone: Its antigen is not yet known. No clone much larger than this one lies a single base away; base qualities are absent.

In this chain, TRBV30 is recombined with TRBJ2-3, and 11 bases in between align with TRBD1. The TCR was taken from a woman aged 45 to 65 in good health and CMV-seronegative. Sequenced input: PBMCs. The nucleotides read TGTGCCTGGGGGGGGACAGGGGGAAGAGGGGATACGCAGTATTTT. It translates as CAWGGTGGRGDTQYF.